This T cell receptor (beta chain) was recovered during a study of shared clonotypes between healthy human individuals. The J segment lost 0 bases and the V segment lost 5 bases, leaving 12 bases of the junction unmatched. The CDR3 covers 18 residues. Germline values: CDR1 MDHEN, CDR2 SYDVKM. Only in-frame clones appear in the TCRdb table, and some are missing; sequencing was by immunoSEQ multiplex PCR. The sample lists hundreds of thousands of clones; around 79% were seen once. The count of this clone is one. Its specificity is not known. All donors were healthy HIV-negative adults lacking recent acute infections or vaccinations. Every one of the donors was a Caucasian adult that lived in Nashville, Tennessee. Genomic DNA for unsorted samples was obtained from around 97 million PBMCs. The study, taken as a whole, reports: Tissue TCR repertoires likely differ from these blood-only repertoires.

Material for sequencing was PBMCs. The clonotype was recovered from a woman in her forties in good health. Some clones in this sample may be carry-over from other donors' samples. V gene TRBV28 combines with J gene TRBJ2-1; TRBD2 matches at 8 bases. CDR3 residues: CASSPPGVAGNSYNEQFF. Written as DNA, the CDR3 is TGTGCCAGCAGTCCACCCGGGGTAGCGGGAAACTCCTACAATGAGCAGTTCTTC.